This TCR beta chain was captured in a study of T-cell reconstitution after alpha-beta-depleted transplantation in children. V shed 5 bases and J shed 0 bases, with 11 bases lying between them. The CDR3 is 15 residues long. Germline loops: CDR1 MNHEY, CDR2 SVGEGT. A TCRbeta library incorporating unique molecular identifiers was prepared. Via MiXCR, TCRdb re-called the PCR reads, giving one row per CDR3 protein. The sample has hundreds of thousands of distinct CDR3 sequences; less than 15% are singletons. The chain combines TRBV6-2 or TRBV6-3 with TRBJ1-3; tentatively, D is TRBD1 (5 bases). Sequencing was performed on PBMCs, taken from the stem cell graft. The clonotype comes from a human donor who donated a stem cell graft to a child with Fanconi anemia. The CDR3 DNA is TGTGCCAGCAGTCGGGACGGAAACTCTGGAAACACCATATATTTT. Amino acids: CASSRDGNSGNTIYF.